This T cell receptor (beta chain) was profiled in a study of shared clonotypes between healthy human individuals. Genomic DNA came from about 95 million PBMCs in unsorted samples. Germline V gene lookup returns CDR1 SSHAT and CDR2 FNYEAQ (reference sequence). V shed 5 bases and J 6 bases; nucleotides not matched to a gene: 9. This CDR3 contains 15 residues. Clones were read by immunoSEQ multiplex PCR, and TCRdb kept only the in-frame ones, dropping some. This table holds about 480,000 clones, over 60% found once. V is TRBV7-7 and J is TRBJ2-3, with 9 bases identical to TRBD2. The receptor was isolated from a middle-aged woman in good health. Some clones in this sample may be carry-over from other donors' samples. The specimen sequenced was PBMCs. The CDR3 DNA is TGTGCCAGCAGCCCCCGAGGCGGGAGGGGGGATACGCAGTATTTT. It is translated as CASSPRGGRGDTQYF.